This TCR beta chain was captured by sequencing in a study of human T cells and chemical hapten exposure. Study in general: The patients, most of them female, presented with alopecia areata, totalis or universalis. Findings of the study overall: Expanded TCRs produced significantly more large CDR3 similarity clusters than controls did.

Using its own MiXCR run on the RACE reads, TCRdb lists one record per CDR3 protein. The data show more than 300,000 distinct CDR3 sequences, around 5.5% seen once. This sample's time point: pre-sensitization, week 0. Treatment described: therapeutic diphenylcyclopropenone sensitization with weekly scalp DPC. In every case, blood was obtained before the patch test was applied. CDR3 length: 16 amino acids. Germline V lookup: CDR1 SGHRS, CDR2 YFSETQ. Trimming took 4 bases from V and 5 from J; bases not matched to a gene: 11. This clonotype was detected a few times. Its cognate antigen is unknown. This specimen consisted of whole blood, obtained in connection with sensitization to the hapten diphenylcyclopropenone (DPC). This chain joins TRBV5-1 and TRBJ2-5; TRBD2 agrees at 10 bases. The clonotype was recovered from a woman aged 18-29 years with alopecia areata. Some clones in this sample may be carry-over from other donors' samples. The CDR3 DNA reads as TGCGCCAGCAGCACAAAAGCGGGGGGGCCGTCGGAGACCCAGTACTTC. This encodes CASSTKAGGPSETQYF. The variable domain in full, completed from reference TRBV5-1 and TRBJ2-5, reads KAGVTQTPRYLIKTRGQQVTLSCSPISGHRSVSWYQQTPGQGLQFLFEYFSETQRNKGNFPGRFSGRQFSNSRSEMNVSTLELGDSALYLCASSTKAGGPSETQYFGPGTRLLVL.